This T cell receptor beta chain was sequenced for a study of graft-versus-host responses after intestinal transplantation. Repertoires were generated with immunoSEQ multiplex PCR, while TCRdb's copy carries only in-frame clones and drops some. The table lists 40,000 or so clones, 85% to 95% of them singletons, with 3.6% in the top ten. This sequence originates from a human patient who received an intestinal transplant, so some T cells may come from the graft donor. Sequenced material: PBMCs, taken around 720 days after intestinal transplantation.

Here the CDR3 DNA reads TGTGCCACCCGGATGGGTCGCACTGAAGCTTTCTTT. Translation: CATRMGRTEAFF. This rearrangement joins TRBV27 to TRBJ1-1; D gene uncertain. The V gene's germline CDR1 is MNHEY and CDR2 SMNVEV (reference sequence). This CDR3 is 12 amino acids long. V was pared by 10 bases and J by 4 bases, with 13 bases between.